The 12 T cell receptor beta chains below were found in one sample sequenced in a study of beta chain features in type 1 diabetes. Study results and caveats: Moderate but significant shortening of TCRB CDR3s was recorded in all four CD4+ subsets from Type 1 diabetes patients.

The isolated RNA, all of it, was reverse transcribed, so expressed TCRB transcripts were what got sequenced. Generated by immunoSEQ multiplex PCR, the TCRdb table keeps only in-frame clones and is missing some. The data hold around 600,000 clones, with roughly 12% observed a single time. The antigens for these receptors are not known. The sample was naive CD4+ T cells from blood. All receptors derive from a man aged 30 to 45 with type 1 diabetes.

This chain's CDR3 is CASSLAGRLVNEQFF. The DNA of the CDR3 is TGCGCCAGCAGCTTGGCCGGTCGGCTAGTGAATGAGCAGTTCTTC. The chain has TRBV5-1 and TRBJ2-1; no clear D. Germline CDR1 and CDR2: SGHRS and YFSETQ. The ends were cut back, 0 bases at V and 7 bases at J, with 14 bases in the middle. The CDR3 is made up of 15 amino acids.

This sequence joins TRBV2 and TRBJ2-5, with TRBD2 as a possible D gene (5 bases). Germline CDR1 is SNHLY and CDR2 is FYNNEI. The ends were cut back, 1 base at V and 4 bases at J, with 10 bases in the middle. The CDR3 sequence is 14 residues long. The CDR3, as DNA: TGTGCCAGCAGTGAAGATGAGGGTCGAGAGACCCAGTACTTC. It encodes CASSEDEGRETQYF.

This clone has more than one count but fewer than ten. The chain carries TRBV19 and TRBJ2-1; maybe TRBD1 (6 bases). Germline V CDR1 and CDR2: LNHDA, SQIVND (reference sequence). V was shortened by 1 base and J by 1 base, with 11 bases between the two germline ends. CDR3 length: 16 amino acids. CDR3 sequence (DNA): TGTGCCAGTAGTATAGGAGGAAGGGGGTCCTACAATGAGCAGTTCTTC. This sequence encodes CASSIGGRGSYNEQFF.

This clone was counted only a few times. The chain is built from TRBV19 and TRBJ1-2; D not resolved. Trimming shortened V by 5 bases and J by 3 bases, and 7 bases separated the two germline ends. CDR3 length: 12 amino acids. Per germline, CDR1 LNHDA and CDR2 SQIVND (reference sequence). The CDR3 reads CASSAGHYGYTF. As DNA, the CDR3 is TGTGCCAGTAGTGCGGGCCACTATGGCTACACCTTC.

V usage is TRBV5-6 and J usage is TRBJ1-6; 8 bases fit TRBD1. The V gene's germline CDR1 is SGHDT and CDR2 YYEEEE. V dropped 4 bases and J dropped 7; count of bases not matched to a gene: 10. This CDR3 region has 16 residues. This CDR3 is CASSVLGQGENSPLHF. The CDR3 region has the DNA TGTGCCAGCAGCGTGCTAGGACAGGGAGAAAATTCACCCCTCCACTTT. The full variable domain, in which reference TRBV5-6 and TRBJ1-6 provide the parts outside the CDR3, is DAGVTQSPTHLIKTRGQQVTLRCSPKSGHDTVSWYQQALGQGPQFIFQYYEEEERQRGNFPDRFSGHQFPNYSSELNVNALLLGDSALYLCASSVLGQGENSPLHFGNGTRLTVT.

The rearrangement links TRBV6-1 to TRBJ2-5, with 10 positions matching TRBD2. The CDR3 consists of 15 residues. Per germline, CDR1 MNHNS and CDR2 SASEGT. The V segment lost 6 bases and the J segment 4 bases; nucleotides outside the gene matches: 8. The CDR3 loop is CASRKASGGLETQYF. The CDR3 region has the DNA TGTGCCAGCAGAAAGGCTAGCGGGGGCCTAGAGACCCAGTACTTC.

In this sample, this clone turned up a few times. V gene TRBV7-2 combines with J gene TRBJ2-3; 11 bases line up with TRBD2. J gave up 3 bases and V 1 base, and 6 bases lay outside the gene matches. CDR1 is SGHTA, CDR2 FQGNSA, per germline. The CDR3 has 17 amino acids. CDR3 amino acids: CASSLVSGGEMTDTQYF. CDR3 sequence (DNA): TGTGCCAGCAGCTTAGTTAGCGGGGGGGAAATGACAGATACGCAGTATTTT.

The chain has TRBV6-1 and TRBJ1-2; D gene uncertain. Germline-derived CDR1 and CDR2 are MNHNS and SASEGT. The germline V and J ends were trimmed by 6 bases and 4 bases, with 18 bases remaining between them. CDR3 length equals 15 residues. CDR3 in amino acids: CASRTRPEAFYGYTF. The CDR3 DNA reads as TGTGCCAGCAGGACCCGGCCCGAGGCCTTCTATGGCTACACCTTC.

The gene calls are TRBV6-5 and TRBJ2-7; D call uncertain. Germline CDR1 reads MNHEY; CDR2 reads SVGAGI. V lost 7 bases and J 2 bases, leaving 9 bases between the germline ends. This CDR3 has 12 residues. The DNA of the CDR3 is TGTGCCAGCAAGGGTACCACCTACGAGCAGTACTTC. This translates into CASKGTTYEQYF.

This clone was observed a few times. The chain's CDR3 is CASREGTGAYNEQFF. The CDR3 DNA reads as TGTGCCAGCAGGGAAGGGACAGGGGCCTACAATGAGCAGTTCTTC. V gene TRBV5-4 combines with J gene TRBJ2-1, with 10 nucleotides matching TRBD1. Per the germline V gene, CDR1 is SGHNT and CDR2 is YYREEE (reference sequence). V lost 5 bases to trimming and J lost 2 bases; unmatched junction nucleotides: 4. There are 15 residues in the CDR3.

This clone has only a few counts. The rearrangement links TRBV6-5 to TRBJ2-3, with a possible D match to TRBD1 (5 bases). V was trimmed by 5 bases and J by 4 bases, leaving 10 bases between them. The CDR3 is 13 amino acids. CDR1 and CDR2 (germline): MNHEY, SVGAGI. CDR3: CASSQQVADTQYF. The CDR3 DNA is TGTGCCAGCAGTCAACAGGTGGCAGATACGCAGTATTTT.

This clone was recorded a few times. CDR3 in amino acids: CASGETGRREAFF. CDR3 bases: TGTGCCAGCGGGGAGACAGGGCGCCGGGAAGCTTTCTTT. The rearrangement joins TRBV27 to TRBJ1-1, with TRBD1 matching 7 bases. Looked up from germline, CDR1 is MNHEY and CDR2 is SMNVEV (reference sequence). This CDR3 contains 13 residues. The trim removed 8 bases at V and 8 bases at J, leaving 11 bases unmatched.